The 24 T cell receptor beta chains listed next were all sequenced from one sample in a study of tumor-infiltrating lymphocytes in primary liver carcinoma. Starting from around 500 ng of total RNA, TCR beta cDNA was produced with a primer in the constant region. It was through three nested multiplex PCR rounds of slightly modified ARM-PCR that TCR beta libraries arose. Both of the initial two PCR rounds ran for 10 cycles and employed TRBV1-TRBV30 forward primers alongside a C-beta reverse primer. TCRdb reprocessed the multiplex PCR reads with MiXCR, giving one entry per CDR3 protein. Of fewer than 250,000 distinct CDR3 sequences in the sample, about 65% were seen once. Blood RNA came from unsorted whole blood; germline DNA was also extracted. The specimen was peripheral blood. The receptor set was obtained from a woman aged 55-70 years with primary liver carcinoma and hepatitis B virus infection.

Regarding this clonotype: A clone one base away is much larger, so this may be a read error. The chain employs TRBV5-4 and TRBJ2-5, with D tentatively TRBD1 (5 bases). Germline-derived CDR1 and CDR2 are SGHNT and YYREEE (reference sequence). The CDR3 runs to 14 residues. The DNA of the CDR3 is TGTGCCAACAGCTTGCGTTGGGGCGTAGAGACCCAGTACTTC. Translating it yields CANSLRWGVETQYF.

The rearrangement uses TRBV6-5 and TRBJ1-3; 11 bases are shared with TRBD1. The germline V gene has CDR1 MNHEY and CDR2 SVGAGI. V shed 2 bases, J shed 6 bases, and the junction held 3 bases outside the gene matches. The CDR3 has 15 amino acids. CDR3 coding DNA: TGTGCCAGCAGTTACGACGGACAGGGGGCAAACACCATATATTTT. Its protein product is CASSYDGQGANTIYF.

As regards this clonotype: Its ends do not fully match the called genes, so a read error is possible. The genes are TRBV5-6 and TRBJ2-7; a weak D match, TRBD1 (5 bases). The CDR3 has 13 amino acids. Germline V gives CDR1 SGHDT, CDR2 YYEEEE. The CDR3 region has the DNA TGTGCCAGCAGCCTGACAGAGCCCTACGGGCAGTACTTC. The encoded protein is CASSLTEPYGQYF.

As for this clonotype: A read error may produce the germline difference seen at one junction end. The chain has TRBV11-2 and TRBJ1-1; D remains ambiguous. CDR3 length equals 13 residues. Germline CDR1 SGHAT, CDR2 FQNNGV. CDR3 sequence (DNA): TGTGCTAGCAGCTTAGTACAGAACACTGAAGCTTCCTTT. This codes for CASSLVQNTEASF.

As concerns this clonotype: This may come from a read error, since a much larger clone is one base off. The chain employs TRBV12-3 or TRBV12-4 and TRBJ2-2; no definite D call. With 3 bases removed from V and 2 bases from J, the gap between germline ends came to 10 bases. The length of the CDR3 is 15 residues. DNA for the CDR3: TGTGCCAGCAGTTTGAGCAGGCATAACACCGGGGAGCTGTTTTTT. Its translation is CASSLSRHNTGELFF.

As regards this clonotype: A read error may account for a junction end that differs from germline. The chain uses TRBV11-2 and TRBJ2-7, with D uncertain. CDR3 length: 14 residues. Germline V gene sequence: CDR1 SGHAT, CDR2 FQNNGV. CDR3: CAGSSPQLSTEQYF. CDR3 sequence (DNA): TGTGCCGGCAGCTCCCCTCAGCTTTCCACCGAGCAATACTTC.

This sequence joins TRBV18 and TRBJ2-5; TRBD2 agrees at 8 bases. This CDR3 is 16 amino acids long. Trimming cost V 3 bases and J 4 bases; bases outside gene matches: 10. Germline V CDR1 and CDR2: KGHSH, LQKENI. The CDR3 coding sequence is TGTGCCAGCTCACCGAGTTGGCGGGAGGACCGAGAGACCCAGTACTTC. It is translated as CASSPSWREDRETQYF.

Regarding this clonotype: This CDR3 fails to terminate in the conserved phenylalanine or tryptophan, so it likely reflects a read error. This chain uses TRBV12-3 or TRBV12-4 with TRBJ2-1, with D possibly being TRBD1 or TRBD2 (6 bases each). Trimming took off 3 bases at V and 5 bases at J, with 11 bases between the two ends. This CDR3 is built from 14 residues. CDR3 sequence: CASSFGGTNNEQFL. DNA for the CDR3: TGTGCCAGCAGTTTTGGGGGGACAAACAATGAGCAGTTCCTC.

With respect to this clonotype: Compared with germline, one end of the junction differs, possibly owing to a read error. The chain joins TRBV11-2 to TRBJ2-1; D is tentatively TRBD1 or TRBD2 (5 bases each). The germline V gene encodes CDR1 SGHAT and CDR2 FQNNGV. CDR3 length: 14 residues. The CDR3 DNA follows: TGTGTCAGCAGCGTAGATCCGGGGCTAGTGGGACAGTTCTTC. Its protein is CVSSVDPGLVGQFF.

Concerning this clonotype: Germline is not matched at one junction end, which may reflect a read error. This chain uses TRBV11-2 with TRBJ2-1; 9 bases agree with TRBD2. In germline, CDR1 is SGHAT, CDR2 FQNNGV. The CDR3 is made up of 19 amino acids. The CDR3 here is CAGSPHELSGRSLRNEQFF. CDR3 DNA sequence: TGTGCCGGCAGTCCCCATGAATTGAGCGGGAGGAGTCTTAGGAATGAGCAGTTCTTC.

Regarding this clonotype: A read error may be the cause here, since a much bigger clone is one base away. This chain links TRBV4-1 with TRBJ2-3; 10 positions agree with TRBD2. The length of the CDR3 is 18 residues. Per the germline V gene, CDR1 is MGHRA and CDR2 is YSYEKL. After removal of 4 bases from V and 4 bases from J, the junction contained 14 bases not matched to a gene. This CDR3 reads CASSPLTIAGGVADTQYF. CDR3 bases: TGCGCCAGCAGCCCTCTTACTATAGCGGGAGGTGTAGCAGATACGCAGTATTTT.

Turning to this clonotype: The junction does not match germline at one end; this may be a read error. The chain uses TRBV6-1 and TRBJ2-3; TRBD2 agrees at 8 bases. Germline V gene lookup returns CDR1 MNHNS and CDR2 SASEGT. The CDR3 runs to 16 residues. CDR3 in amino acids: CASSFIAGSRTDMQYF. The CDR3 DNA follows: TGTGCCAGCAGTTTTATAGCGGGATCGCGCACAGATATGCAGTATTTC.

Points on this clonotype: Relative to the germline gene, one junction end is altered; a read error may explain this. The chain is built from TRBV11-2 and TRBJ1-1; D gene unclear. CDR3 length equals 14 residues. CDR1 is SGHAT, CDR2 FQNNGV, per germline. The CDR3 bases are TGCGCCAGCGGCTTACCGGTCAATAACACTGAAGCTTTCTTT. Encoded protein: CASGLPVNNTEAFF.

About this clonotype: This sequence may be a read error, since a much larger clone differs from it by one base. This chain links TRBV29-1 with TRBJ2-1; D call uncertain. The CDR3 consists of 10 residues. The V gene lost 5 bases and the J gene lost 5 bases, with 4 bases spanning the gap. The V gene's germline CDR1 is SQVTM and CDR2 ANQGSEA. This chain's CDR3 is CSVSDNEQFF. The DNA for the CDR3 is TGCAGCGTTTCAGACAATGAGCAGTTCTTC.

This clonotype was seen repeatedly, ten times or more. The chain's CDR3 is CSATSGSYEQYF. Written as DNA, the CDR3 is TGCAGCGCGACTAGCGGGAGTTACGAGCAGTACTTC. The chain couples TRBV29-1 to TRBJ2-7; 12 bases agree with TRBD2. This CDR3 is built from 12 residues. Unmatched junction bases numbered 2, after V lost 7 bases and J lost 4 bases. The germline V gene has CDR1 SQVTM and CDR2 ANQGSEA.

About this clonotype itself: The conserved phenylalanine or tryptophan normally closing the CDR3 is absent here, so this likely arose from a read error. The limits of the CDR3 on the DNA are not certain, so only TCRdb's listed CDR3 is given. CDR3: CASSLERGGPGRTYERYI. The rearrangement uses TRBV11-3 and TRBJ2-7; the table's D call TRBD1 went unverified against the DNA. The CDR3 spans 18 residues, counting both ends. Looked up from germline, CDR1 is SGHNT and CDR2 is YENEEA.

This clonotype was observed at least ten times. This chain uses TRBV12-3 or TRBV12-4 with TRBJ2-7; D gene ambiguous. V was pared by 5 bases and J by 3 bases, with 5 bases between. The CDR3 spans 11 residues. CDR3 residues: CASSQDYEQYF. The CDR3 DNA reads as TGTGCCAGCAGTCAGGACTACGAGCAGTACTTC.

To note about this clonotype: At one end the junction does not follow the germline gene, possibly because of a read error. V usage is TRBV6-1 and J usage is TRBJ2-5; 8 nucleotides align to TRBD2. Per the germline V gene, CDR1 is MNHNS and CDR2 is SASEGT. The CDR3 is made up of 16 amino acids. Here the CDR3 DNA reads TGTACCAGCAGGCCCGATCTCGGGGGGGGGAAAGAGACCCGGTACTTC. It encodes CTSRPDLGGGKETRYF.

The gene calls are TRBV11-1 and TRBJ2-7, with TRBD1 identical over 8 bases. This CDR3 is built from 17 residues. Germline lookup yields CDR1 SGHAT and CDR2 FQDESV (reference sequence). J was trimmed by 2 bases and V by 5 bases; bases with no gene match: 14. CDR3 amino acids: CASSPVIWQGAAYEQYF. The CDR3 DNA is TGTGCCAGCAGCCCCGTTATTTGGCAGGGGGCCGCCTACGAGCAGTACTTC.

The chain uses TRBV28 and TRBJ1-5, with D possibly TRBD1 on 6 matching bases. Germline assignment: CDR1 MDHEN and CDR2 SYDVKM. V was clipped by 6 bases and J by 8 bases, with 14 bases between them. The CDR3 is 13 residues long. The CDR3 reads CASRTGFNKPQHF. DNA for the CDR3: TGTGCCAGCAGAACAGGGTTTAATAAGCCCCAGCATTTT.

This clonotype was seen repeatedly, ten times or more. The rearrangement links TRBV11-2 to TRBJ2-2; 8 bases agree with TRBD2. In germline, CDR1 is SGHAT, CDR2 FQNNGV. The V and J ends lost 3 bases and 3 bases, in that order; junction bases with no gene match: 3. The CDR3 covers 15 residues. The CDR3 nucleotides are TGTGCCAGCAGCTTCACTAGCGGTTACACCGGGGAGCTGTTTTTT. Translating it yields CASSFTSGYTGELFF.

The CDR3 DNA follows: TGTGCCAACAGACCCGGGACCCTGGGGGAGCGCTACGAGCAGTACTTC. Protein sequence: CANRPGTLGERYEQYF. The V gene is TRBV28, the J gene TRBJ2-7; D tentatively fits TRBD1 or TRBD2 (5 bases each). Germline lookup yields CDR1 MDHEN and CDR2 SYDVKM. V was cut by 10 bases and J by 3 bases, with 25 bases left in between. The CDR3 has 16 residues.

The chain recombines TRBV29-1 with TRBJ1-2; no clear D. CDR1 SQVTM and CDR2 ANQGSEA come from the germline V gene. The CDR3 runs 11 residues. The CDR3 DNA follows: TGCAGAGTCGATAGGTACCCTGGCTACACCTTC. It is translated as CRVDRYPGYTF.

The sample holds many counts of this clonotype. V and J are TRBV6-5 and TRBJ2-1, with D possibly matching TRBD1 (7 bases). Germline CDR1 reads MNHEY; CDR2 reads SVGAGI. This CDR3 contains 19 residues. With 1 base removed from V and 7 bases from J, the gap between germline ends came to 26 bases. The CDR3 DNA sequence: TGTGCCAGCAGTTACTATGGCGCCAGGGGGGTGAATCAGAAAAATGAGCAGTTCTTC. Protein sequence: CASSYYGARGVNQKNEQFF.